This T cell receptor (beta chain) stems from a study of neoadjuvant nivolumab and ipilimumab in lung cancer. The CDR3 contains 17 residues. Germline trimming cut 7 bases from V and 4 bases from J; bases unmatched to any gene: 15. CDR1 and CDR2 from the germline V gene are MDHEN and SYDVKM. Measured with immunoSEQ multiplex PCR; TCRdb has only the in-frame clones, and not every one. The data hold over 950 clones, with roughly 80% observed a single time. Study-wide results and caveats: Pretherapy blood TCR richness correlated positively with resected tumor richness. TCR receptors were sequenced in few samples.

A note on this clone: Its specificity is not known.

The V call is TRBV28, the J call TRBJ2-3, with 9 bases identical to TRBD2. This clonotype originated in an adult with non-small cell lung cancer. Sequences were derived from adjacent normal lung tissue, sampled after neoadjuvant nivolumab, alone or with ipilimumab, at or shortly before surgery. The CDR3 spells CASTPQRGGTSSDTQYF. CDR3 sequence (DNA): TGTGCCAGCACTCCTCAAAGGGGCGGGACTAGCTCAGATACGCAGTATTTT.